This TCR beta chain appears in the sequencing data of a study of blood T cell repertoires in COVID-19. The V gene's germline CDR1 is SGDLS and CDR2 YYNGEE. V dropped 4 bases and J dropped 3 bases, with 16 bases sitting between them. The CDR3 contains 15 residues. Produced via immunoSEQ multiplex PCR; TCRdb's table is partial and in-frame only. The table has tens of thousands of clones, 88% seen once. The clonotype comes from a man aged 50 to 59 with active COVID-19. The chain is built from TRBV9 and TRBJ1-1, with D perhaps TRBD1 (5 bases). The specimen was peripheral blood. The DNA for the CDR3 is TGTGCCAGCAGCCCCTTTAGGGGCGTAGACACTGAAGCTTTCTTT. Translated, it gives CASSPFRGVDTEAFF. Filled out from reference TRBV9 and TRBJ1-1, the complete variable domain reads DSGVTQTPKHLITATGQRVTLRCSPRSGDLSVYWYQQSLDQGLQFLIQYYNGEERAKGNILERFSAQQFPDLHSELNLSSLELGDSALYFCASSPFRGVDTEAFFGQGTRLTVV.